The rows below give T cell receptor beta chains drawn from one sample of a study of post-analysis software for immune sequencing data. Each CDR3 protein is one row after TCRdb ran MiXCR on the PCR reads. The table has around 200,000 distinct CDR3 sequences, approximately 28% seen once. Sequenced material: blood. These receptors all stem from a girl aged 2-17 years with multiple sclerosis. CDR3s include the opening cysteine and the closing phenylalanine or tryptophan. A D gene is named only where the DNA matches it firmly. The listing skips clone size in some rows; elsewhere it reads once, few, many or a size class.

d_gene	v_gene	j_gene	abundance	CDR3aa	CDR3nt
NA	TRBV29-1	TRBJ2-1	many	CSAGTLGSYNEQFF	TGCAGCGCTGGGACGTTGGGCTCCTACAATGAGCAGTTCTTC
TRBD1	TRBV2	TRBJ1-4	many	CASTYRRDRREKLFF	TGTGCCAGCACCTACCGCCGGGACAGACGTGAAAAACTGTTTTTT
NA	TRBV29-1	TRBJ2-3	many	CSVEGGTDTQYF	TGCAGCGTTGAGGGAGGCACAGATACGCAGTATTTT
NA	TRBV12-3/TRBV12-4	TRBJ2-7	many	CASTGNRYEQYF	TGTGCCAGCACCGGGAATCGCTACGAGCAGTACTTC
TRBD1	TRBV28	TRBJ2-7	many	CASGDRPSYEQYF	TGTGCCAGCGGGGACAGGCCCTCCTACGAGCAGTACTTC
TRBD1	TRBV28	TRBJ1-2	NA	CASSPRQGSYTF	TGTGCCAGCAGCCCGAGACAGGGTAGCTACACCTTC
TRBD1	TRBV28	TRBJ2-5	NA	CASSIPIRQGWETQYF	TGTGCCAGCAGCATTCCGATAAGACAGGGGTGGGAGACCCAGTACTTC
TRBD2	TRBV6-1	TRBJ2-6	NA	CASSKSGLASGANVLTF	TGTGCCAGCAGTAAATCGGGACTAGCCTCTGGGGCCAACGTCCTGACTTTC
NA	TRBV21-1	TRBJ1-2	NA	CAREGSRVGYTF	TGTGCCAGAGAGGGGAGCAGGGTTGGCTACACCTTC
NA	TRBV29-1	TRBJ2-7	many	CSATDSGRYEQYF	TGCAGCGCTACGGACTCGGGACGTTACGAGCAGTACTTC
NA	TRBV6-5	TRBJ2-7	few	CASSYLLGTGYYEQYF	TGTGCCAGCAGTTACCTACTAGGAACAGGTTATTACGAGCAGTACTTC
NA	TRBV19	TRBJ2-3	few	CASSQSGGLTDTQYF	TGTGCCAGTAGTCAATCCGGGGGCCTCACAGATACGCAGTATTTT
NA	TRBV7-9	TRBJ2-5	many	CASSLRTGLALNQETQYF	TGTGCCAGCAGCTTACGAACTGGCCTAGCGCTCAACCAAGAGACCCAGTACTTC